This T cell receptor beta chain derives from a study of post-analysis software for immune sequencing data. Findings of the study overall: When the samples were clustered directly with F measure, those that had been prepared in the same batch showed strong co-clustering. TRBV5-6, TRBV5-1 and TRBV20-1 were among roughly 5 TRBV segments more frequent in patients than controls. Patients with multiple sclerosis recorded significantly lower normalized Chao1 diversity than controls, the study found.

Remarks on this clonotype: The antigen is unknown.

Built from TCR beta cDNA, the libraries had unique molecular identifiers in them. Starting from about 1 to 10 million T cells, the study yielded 460,000 or so cDNA molecules. TCRdb analysed the PCR reads with MiXCR anew, one entry per CDR3 protein. The sample carries some 800,000 distinct CDR3 sequences, around 46% recorded once. Trimming stripped 11 bases from V and 3 bases from J, with 7 bases between. The CDR3 is 10 amino acids. Germline CDR1 reads MDHEN; CDR2 reads SYDVKM. This clonotype originated in a girl aged 10 to 17 with multiple sclerosis. The V call is TRBV28, the J call TRBJ1-1; no firm D call. Sequencing was done on a sample of blood. The CDR3 is CAVRDTEAFF. The CDR3 DNA reads TGTGCCGTGAGGGACACTGAAGCTTTCTTT.